Presented here are 12 T cell receptor beta chains from one specimen sequenced in a study of shared clonotypes between healthy human individuals. Naive CD8 cells were CD45RO-negative, positively selected for CCR7, excluding terminally differentiated effector memory CD45RA+ cells. Sequencing was performed with immunoSEQ multiplex PCR; in TCRdb, only in-frame clones are kept and a portion is missing. The profile shows approximately 1.9 million clones, around 93% of them singletons. Source material: naive CD8+ T cells from PBMCs. The source of these receptors is a man aged 18-30 years in good health. Some clones in this sample may be carry-over from other donors' samples.

The V and J genes are TRBV14 and TRBJ2-1, with 11 bases lining up with TRBD2. Germline V gene sequence: CDR1 SGHDN, CDR2 FVKESK. With V trimmed by 4 bases and J by 0 bases, 5 bases remained unmatched. The CDR3 is made up of 17 amino acids. The CDR3 loop is CASSLVAGGSSYNEQFF. DNA for the CDR3: TGTGCCAGCAGCCTCGTAGCGGGAGGGAGCTCCTACAATGAGCAGTTCTTC.

The chain is built from TRBV20-1 and TRBJ1-3; D remains ambiguous. Per the germline V gene, CDR1 is DFQATT and CDR2 is SNEGSKA (reference sequence). This CDR3 comprises 11 residues. V was pared by 8 bases and J by 0 bases, with 5 bases between. Here the CDR3 reads CSPASGNTIYF. CDR3 coding DNA: TGCAGTCCTGCCTCTGGAAACACCATATATTTT.

The gene calls are TRBV5-6 and TRBJ1-2; D unresolved. Between the trimmed V and J ends, which lost 4 bases and 4 bases, there was a span of 14 bases. This CDR3 is built from 14 residues. CDR1 is SGHDT and CDR2 is YYEEEE in the germline V gene. The CDR3 DNA follows: TGTGCCAGCAGCACTCGCAGGTACTTCTATGGCTACACCTTC. Translated: CASSTRRYFYGYTF.

The rearrangement links TRBV5-1 to TRBJ2-5, with 9 bases identical to TRBD1. This CDR3 comprises 15 residues. Germline V gene sequence: CDR1 SGHRS, CDR2 YFSETQ. Losses at the gene ends were 0 bases for V and 4 bases for J; bases not matched to a gene: 4. This CDR3 is CASSLDRGPGETQYF. In nucleotides, the CDR3 is TGCGCCAGCAGCTTGGACAGGGGGCCGGGAGAGACCCAGTACTTC.

The gene calls are TRBV19 and TRBJ2-7; 8 positions match TRBD2. The germline CDR1 and CDR2 sequences are LNHDA and SQIVND (reference sequence). The CDR3 is 14 amino acids. J gave up 6 bases and V 4 bases, and 8 bases lay outside the gene matches. The CDR3 protein is CASSTLAERLEQYF. CDR3 in DNA: TGTGCCAGTAGTACACTAGCGGAGCGTCTCGAGCAGTACTTC.

The chain couples TRBV6-1 to TRBJ2-7, with a weak D call TRBD1 (6 bases). The CDR3 runs to 15 residues. Germline assignment: CDR1 MNHNS and CDR2 SASEGT. V gave up 5 bases and J gave up 2 bases, with 16 bases separating them. This CDR3 is CASSPRGLLTYEQYF. The CDR3 DNA reads TGTGCCAGCAGTCCCAGGGGATTACTTACCTACGAGCAGTACTTC.

The V and J genes are TRBV9 and TRBJ2-1, with D tentatively TRBD1 or TRBD2 (6 bases each). Germline CDR1 is SGDLS and CDR2 is YYNGEE. The germline V and J ends were trimmed by 1 base and 1 base, with 9 bases remaining between them. The CDR3 has 15 amino acids. The CDR3 DNA follows: TGTGCCAGCAGCGTAAGGGGGGTGTCCTACAATGAGCAGTTCTTC. This codes for CASSVRGVSYNEQFF.

The chain couples TRBV29-1 to TRBJ2-7; 7 bases match TRBD1. Per germline, CDR1 SQVTM and CDR2 ANQGSEA. With V trimmed by 5 bases and J by 2 bases, 9 bases remained unmatched. The CDR3 consists of 14 residues. The CDR3 is CSVTGAPRPYEQYF. In nucleotides, the CDR3 is TGCAGCGTTACAGGGGCCCCACGTCCCTACGAGCAGTACTTC.

V and J are TRBV27 and TRBJ2-7; the match to TRBD2 covers 12 bases. Trimming cost V 5 bases and J 2 bases; bases outside gene matches: 4. This CDR3 has 15 residues. The germline V gene encodes CDR1 MNHEY and CDR2 SMNVEV (reference sequence). Here the CDR3 reads CASSHRTSGTYEQYF. For the CDR3, the DNA is TGTGCCAGCAGTCATCGGACTAGCGGGACCTACGAGCAGTACTTC.

This clone was recorded only once. The chain has TRBV18 and TRBJ2-7; D gene unclear. Trimming pared 3 bases from V and 0 bases from J, leaving 9 bases between. The CDR3 is 14 amino acids. Germline V CDR1 and CDR2: KGHSH, LQKENI. CDR3 nucleotide sequence: TGTGCCAGCTCACCCCGGGCGGTCTCCTACGAGCAGTACTTC. It codes for CASSPRAVSYEQYF.

The rearrangement uses TRBV10-2 and TRBJ2-7; 10 bases fit TRBD1. Germline CDR1 WSHSY, CDR2 SAAADI. The J segment lost 3 bases and the V segment lost 6 bases, leaving 8 bases of the junction unmatched. CDR3 length: 15 amino acids. CDR3: CASRVPGQGLYEQYF. Written as DNA, the CDR3 is TGCGCCAGCAGAGTTCCGGGACAGGGGCTCTACGAGCAGTACTTC.

This chain joins TRBV4-2 and TRBJ1-1, with a tentative D call TRBD1 (5 bases). This CDR3 spans 14 amino acids. Trimming cost V 4 bases and J 5 bases, with 14 bases left between them. CDR1 is LGHNA, CDR2 YNFKEQ, per germline. Here the CDR3 DNA reads TGTGCCAGCAGCCCGGGAAGGGGAGAGACTGAAGCTTTCTTT. Translated: CASSPGRGETEAFF.